The rows below give T cell receptor beta chains drawn from one sample of a study of early T cells in non-severe SARS-CoV-2 infection. TCRdb re-called the 5' RACE reads with MiXCR, one entry per CDR3 protein. The data contain fewer than 25,000 distinct CDR3 sequences, roughly 4.6% of them seen just once; the ten biggest clones take up 7% to 8.5%. The sequencing sample was made of whole blood. The source of these receptors is an adult who was a healthcare worker with PCR-confirmed SARS-CoV-2 infection or an uninfected control (not recorded which). The CDR3 runs from the conserved cysteine through the conserved F or W. A D gene is named only where the DNA matches it firmly. Size is stated for part of the rows, as once, few or many counts, or as a class when the clone is expanded.

v_call	d_call	clone_size	j_call	cdr3_nt	cdr3_aa
TRBV3-1	NA	many	TRBJ2-7	TGTGCCAGCAGCTCGCCCATAACCTACGAGCAGTACTTC	CASSSPITYEQYF
TRBV12-3/TRBV12-4	TRBD1	medium-sized	TRBJ1-6	TGTGCCAGCAGCCGGACAGGGACTGGAAGCTCCTATAATTCACCCCTCCACTTT	CASSRTGTGSSYNSPLHF
TRBV6-1	NA	many	TRBJ2-2	TGTGCCAGCAGTGAACCGGAGTTCGAACAATACACCGGGGAGCTGTTTTTT	CASSEPEFEQYTGELFF
TRBV2	NA	medium-sized	TRBJ2-1	TGTGCCAGCAGAGGACCCGACGCCAATGAGCAGTTCTTC	CASRGPDANEQFF
TRBV29-1	TRBD1	many	TRBJ1-5	TGCAGCGTTGGTGTACAGGGGCACCAGCCCCAGCATTTT	CSVGVQGHQPQHF
TRBV18	NA	many	TRBJ1-1	TGTGCCAGCTCACCAAAACTAGGGGTCACTGAAGCTTTCTTT	CASSPKLGVTEAFF
TRBV6-5	TRBD1	many	TRBJ2-3	TGTGCCAGCAGACCGACAGGGGTCGGGTCTACGCAGTATTTT	CASRPTGVGSTQYF
TRBV9	NA	many	TRBJ1-4	TGTGCCAGCAGCGCTTCAGGAATTGGCGAAAAACTGTTTTTT	CASSASGIGEKLFF
TRBV20-1	TRBD2	many	TRBJ2-5	TGCAGTGCTCCCGGGGGGGGCTTGGAGACCCAGTACTTC	CSAPGGGLETQYF
TRBV12-3/TRBV12-4	NA	many	TRBJ1-2	TGTGCCAGCAGTTTTGCCGGCACCACGACTGGCTACACCTTC	CASSFAGTTTGYTF
TRBV7-9	TRBD1	many	TRBJ1-1	TGTGCCAGCAGCCAAGATGGGACAGACTCTGAAGCTTTCTTT	CASSQDGTDSEAFF
TRBV3-1	NA	NA	TRBJ1-1	TGTGCCAGCAGCCAAGTCACAGACACTGAAGCTTTCTTT	CASSQVTDTEAFF
TRBV6-5	TRBD1	many	TRBJ1-2	TGTGCCAGCAACAGGGACAGGGTCGCTAACTATGGCTACACCTTC	CASNRDRVANYGYTF
TRBV7-2	TRBD1	many	TRBJ2-7	TGTGCCAGCAGCTTAGGTCCGGGACAGGGGCACGAGCAGTACTTC	CASSLGPGQGHEQYF
TRBV18	NA	few	TRBJ1-6	TGTGCCAGCTCCCGTAAGGGGACATCCGACTCACCCCTCCACTTT	CASSRKGTSDSPLHF
TRBV6-5	NA	many	TRBJ2-1	TGTGCCAGCAGTTACCGGGGCCGCAATGAGCAGTTCTTC	CASSYRGRNEQFF
TRBV3-1	TRBD2	NA	TRBJ2-2	TGTGCCAGCAGGGGCGGGGGAGAGGGCACCGGGGAGCTGTTTTTT	CASRGGGEGTGELFF
TRBV6-5	TRBD2	many	TRBJ2-1	TGTGCCAGCAGTTACGGGCGGGGGATCGATGAGCAGTTCTTC	CASSYGRGIDEQFF
TRBV29-1	NA	medium-sized	TRBJ2-5	TGCAGCGCCAGACTTCAAGAGACCCAGTACTTC	CSARLQETQYF
TRBV19	NA	many	TRBJ2-1	TGTGCCAGTAGTATAACGGGAACCTACAATGAGCAGTTCTTC	CASSITGTYNEQFF
TRBV7-2	NA	many	TRBJ2-1	TGTGCCAGCAGCTTAGCGTCGACAGCAGACAATGAGCAGTTCTTC	CASSLASTADNEQFF
TRBV6-5	TRBD1	many	TRBJ1-5	TGTGCCAGCAGGCGGACAGGGAGAAATCAGCCCCAGCATTTT	CASRRTGRNQPQHF
TRBV6-6	TRBD1	many	TRBJ1-5	TGTGCCAGTCAAGACAGGGGAATTCAGCCCCAGCATTTT	CASQDRGIQPQHF
TRBV6-5	NA	many	TRBJ2-3	TGTGCCAGCAGTTACTCAACTGAACTCACGCAGTATTTT	CASSYSTELTQYF
TRBV4-1	NA	many	TRBJ2-1	TGCGCCAGCAGCCAAGATACACCCTCCTACAATGAGCAGTTCTTC	CASSQDTPSYNEQFF
TRBV20-1	NA	medium-sized	TRBJ1-5	TGCAGTGCTGGGCCAAGGGGGGTGCAGGATCAGCCCCAGCATTTT	CSAGPRGVQDQPQHF
TRBV5-1	NA	many	TRBJ2-2	TGCGCCAGCAGCCCTACCCCAGGGGCGGGATACGCGAACACCGGGGAGCTGTTTTTT	CASSPTPGAGYANTGELFF
TRBV5-1	NA	once	TRBJ2-3	TGCGCCAGCAGCTTTCGGTCCGGGGTAGGGGCAGATACGCAGTATTTT	CASSFRSGVGADTQYF
TRBV4-3	TRBD1	many	TRBJ2-7	TGCGCCAGCAGCCGATTACTCGGACAGGGGGACGAGCAGTACTTC	CASSRLLGQGDEQYF
TRBV7-2	NA	many	TRBJ2-7	TGTGCCAGCTCGAGATTGGGGGCCTACGAGCAGTACTTC	CASSRLGAYEQYF
TRBV4-2	TRBD2	few	TRBJ2-3	TGTGCCAGCAGCCAAGATAGGACTAGCGGGGGCAGCACAGATACGCAGTATTTT	CASSQDRTSGGSTDTQYF
TRBV6-5	NA	medium-sized	TRBJ2-2	TGTGCCAGCAGGCCCGTCCTGGTCCAACGGGCAAGAGGGGAGCTGTTTTTT	CASRPVLVQRARGELFF
TRBV19	NA	many	TRBJ2-3	TGTGCCAGTAGTCCCCCCCCGGACCTGGGAGATACGCAGTATTTT	CASSPPPDLGDTQYF
TRBV20-1	TRBD1	many	TRBJ1-4	TGCAGTGCTTCAGGGGGGACAGGGGGCTTGGAAAAACTGTTTTTT	CSASGGTGGLEKLFF
TRBV14	NA	many	TRBJ1-5	TGTGCCAGCAGCCAAGATTCCTCTGAATACAGCAATCAGCCCCAGCATTTT	CASSQDSSEYSNQPQHF
TRBV7-2	NA	many	TRBJ2-3	TGTGCCAGCAGCTTAGCGCTCAGGGGTGATACGCAGTATTTT	CASSLALRGDTQYF
TRBV11-3	TRBD2	many	TRBJ2-1	TGTGCCAGCAGTTGGACTAGCGGGGGCCCTAGGGACAATGAGCAGTTCTTC	CASSWTSGGPRDNEQFF
TRBV6-5	TRBD1	many	TRBJ1-1	TGTGCCAGCATGATAGGGGGCCCGAGGATAGAAGCTTTCTTT	CASMIGGPRIEAFF
TRBV29-1	TRBD1	many	TRBJ2-7	TGCAGCGTTGAGGGACAGGGGGTCTACGAGCAGTACTTC	CSVEGQGVYEQYF
TRBV5-6	NA	many	TRBJ1-6	TGTGCCAGCAGCTGGAGGGACGGATGGGGGTATTCACCCCTCCACTTT	CASSWRDGWGYSPLHF